This TCR beta chain was sequenced in a study of T cell responses to AZD1222 COVID-19 vaccine. Trimming pared 5 bases from V and 0 bases from J, leaving 16 bases between. The germline V gene encodes CDR1 MNHEY and CDR2 SVGEGT. CDR3 length: 16 residues. Only in-frame clones appear in the TCRdb table, and some are missing; sequencing was by immunoSEQ multiplex PCR. The sample lists about 180,000 clones; around nine tenths were seen once. Concerning this clone itself: What it binds is unknown.

General observations from the study: Clonal diversity was possibly underestimated; the donors were predominantly white British and more often female.

The origin of this receptor is an adult who received the AZD1222 COVID-19 vaccine. The chain carries TRBV6-2 or TRBV6-3 and TRBJ1-1; D is unresolved. The specimen was peripheral blood, collected 28 days after the second AZD1222 dose. The CDR3 sequence is CASSVGLGLMNTEAFF. CDR3 DNA: TGTGCCAGCAGTGTAGGATTGGGATTGATGAACACTGAAGCTTTCTTT.